The clone carrying this T cell receptor beta chain has at least ten counts. Its antigen is as yet unknown. Exclusion of a patient resulted from uncontrolled infection, other autoimmune disease, pregnancy or lactation. Amplified TCR beta CDR3 regions came from RNA transcripts. First-round RT-PCR of the TCR CDR3 relied on the HTBI primer set. TCRdb used MiXCR to reprocess the multiplex PCR reads, holding one entry per CDR3 protein. The repertoire holds about 180,000 distinct CDR3 sequences, with around 15% as singletons. The data stem from a study of T cells in Graves' hyperthyroidism and ophthalmopathy. General observations from the study: Blood held most thyroid clonotypes expanded above 0.001 frequency.

The sample consisted of blood. This TCR was sampled from a woman aged 45 to 65 with Graves' hyperthyroidism.

Here the CDR3 DNA reads TGTGCCAGCAGCCCTTCAAGAACCACAGATACGCAGTATTTT. This translates into CASSPSRTTDTQYF. The chain has TRBV3-1 and TRBJ2-3; D is ambiguous. V shed 4 bases and J shed 2 bases, with 10 bases lying between them. The CDR3 consists of 14 residues. Germline-derived CDR1 and CDR2 are LGHDT and YNNKEL (reference sequence).